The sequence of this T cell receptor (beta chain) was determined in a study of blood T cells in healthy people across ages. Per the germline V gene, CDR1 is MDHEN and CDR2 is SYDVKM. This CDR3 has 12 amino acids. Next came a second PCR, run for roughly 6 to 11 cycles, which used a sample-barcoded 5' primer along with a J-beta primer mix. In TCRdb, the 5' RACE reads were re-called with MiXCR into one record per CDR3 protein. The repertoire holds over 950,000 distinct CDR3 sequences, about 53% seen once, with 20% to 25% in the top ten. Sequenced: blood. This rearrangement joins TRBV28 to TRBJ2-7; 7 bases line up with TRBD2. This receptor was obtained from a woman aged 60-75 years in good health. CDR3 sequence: CAIGGSFDEQYF. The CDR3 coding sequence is TGTGCAATTGGCGGGAGTTTCGACGAGCAGTACTTC.